These T cell receptor beta chains were read from a single sample in a study of cytomegalovirus exposure and HLA in healthy donors. Assay: immunoSEQ multiplex PCR; the TCRdb copy retains only in-frame clones and omits some. The data show around 130,000 clones, roughly 82% seen once. Specimen: PBMCs. All receptors derive from a woman aged 18-30 years in good health and CMV-seronegative. CDR3s include the opening cysteine and the closing phenylalanine or tryptophan. D genes are given only for firm matches. Clone size is not always given. Where it is, it says once, few, many or a class for expanded clones.

.	TRBD1	TRBJ2-7	TRBV5-1	CASSLVTGETSTYEQYF	TGCGCCAGCAGCTTGGTGACAGGGGAGACTTCGACCTACGAGCAGTACTTC
.	TRBD2	TRBJ2-5	TRBV6-5	CASRGGETQYF	TGTGCCAGCAGGGGGGGGGAGACCCAGTACTTC
.	.	TRBJ1-4	TRBV11-1	CASSLRAEKLFF	TGTGCCAGCAGCCTGAGGGCAGAAAAACTGTTTTTT
.	.	TRBJ2-1	TRBV4-3	CASSQDRRQDYNEQFF	TGCGCCAGCAGCCAAGATCGGAGACAGGACTACAATGAGCAGTTCTTC
.	.	TRBJ2-2	TRBV5-4	CASSFSLLTGGTGELFF	TGTGCCAGCAGCTTCAGTCTGCTCACCGGGGGCACCGGGGAGCTGTTTTTT
.	.	TRBJ1-5	TRBV7-2	CASSLAPSANQPQHF	TGTGCCAGCAGCTTAGCGCCCAGTGCCAATCAGCCCCAGCATTTT
few	.	TRBJ2-1	TRBV11-3	CASSPAGARYNEQFF	TGTGCCAGCAGTCCCGCGGGTGCCCGCTACAATGAGCAGTTCTTC
once	.	TRBJ2-7	TRBV5-1	CASSSIAPYEQYF	TGCGCCAGCAGCTCGATCGCCCCCTACGAACAGTACTTC
.	.	TRBJ1-1	TRBV4-1	CASSLQPENTEAFF	TGCGCCAGCAGCCTGCAACCAGAGAACACTGAAGCTTTCTTT
.	.	TRBJ2-7	TRBV19	CASRPREPRSTRQYF	TGTGCCAGTAGGCCTAGGGAGCCCAGATCTACGAGGCAGTACTTC
.	.	TRBJ1-1	TRBV14	CASSQDGQGLAEAFF	TGTGCCAGCAGCCAAGATGGGCAGGGTCTGGCTGAAGCTTTCTTT
.	TRBD1	TRBJ2-7	TRBV5-4	CASSDRTGGEQYF	TGTGCCAGCAGCGATAGGACAGGGGGGGAGCAGTACTTC
.	.	TRBJ2-7	TRBV12-5	CASGIQTAPYEQYF	TGTGCTAGTGGTATCCAGACAGCCCCCTACGAGCAGTACTTC
once	TRBD2	TRBJ2-1	TRBV2	CASKSGGSYNEQFF	TGTGCCAGCAAGAGCGGGGGCTCCTACAATGAGCAGTTCTTC
.	TRBD1	TRBJ2-7	TRBV6-1	CASSTRTGGSYEQYF	TGTGCCAGCAGTACCAGGACAGGGGGCTCCTACGAGCAGTACTTC
few	TRBD1	TRBJ2-5	TRBV5-1	CASSLLVTGGAETQYF	TGCGCCAGCAGCTTGTTGGTGACAGGGGGCGCGGAGACCCAGTACTTC
.	.	TRBJ1-1	TRBV5-1	CASSSYSGEDTEAFF	TGCGCCAGCAGCTCCTACTCCGGGGAGGACACTGAAGCTTTCTTT
.	.	TRBJ2-2	TRBV13	CASSSRLHGELFF	TGTGCCAGCAGTTCCAGACTACACGGGGAGCTGTTTTTT
.	.	TRBJ2-5	TRBV2	CASELSRQETQYF	TGTGCCAGCGAACTGTCTCGTCAAGAGACCCAGTACTTC
.	.	TRBJ1-1	TRBV9	CASSPGPILNTEAFF	TGTGCCAGCAGCCCTGGCCCCATCCTGAACACTGAAGCTTTCTTT
.	TRBD1	TRBJ2-7	TRBV6-5	CASSPGTGYEQYF	TGTGCCAGCAGCCCCGGGACAGGGTACGAGCAGTACTTC
.	TRBD1	TRBJ1-2	TRBV20-1	CSAETGYGYTF	TGCAGTGCCGAGACAGGGTATGGCTACACCTTC
.	.	TRBJ1-1	TRBV6-5	CASSMTVNTEAFF	TGTGCCAGCAGCATGACAGTGAACACTGAAGCTTTCTTT
.	TRBD2	TRBJ2-7	TRBV7-3	CASSFQGTSGYYEQYF	TGTGCCAGCAGCTTCCAAGGGACTAGCGGGTACTACGAGCAGTACTTC
.	.	TRBJ1-2	TRBV5-6	CASSLAGGGHVYGYTF	TGTGCCAGCAGCTTGGCCGGTGGGGGCCATGTGTATGGCTACACCTTC
.	.	TRBJ2-6	TRBV11-2	CASSLGLIGANGLTF	TGTGCCAGCAGCTTAGGACTTATTGGGGCCAACGGCCTGACTTTC
few	.	TRBJ2-7	TRBV14	CASSLVGGSYEQYF	TGTGCCAGCAGCCTAGTCGGCGGATCATACGAGCAGTACTTC
.	.	TRBJ2-1	TRBV5-4	CASSSGGLARNEQFF	TGTGCCAGCAGCTCGGGTGGTCTAGCGCGTAATGAGCAGTTCTTC
.	.	TRBJ2-7	TRBV4-2	CASSQGTTSYEQYF	TGTGCCAGCAGCCAAGGTACTACCTCCTACGAGCAGTACTTC
.	TRBD1	TRBJ2-1	TRBV12-5	CASGAWTGGKYNEQFF	TGTGCTAGTGGTGCATGGACAGGGGGGAAATACAATGAGCAGTTCTTC
.	.	TRBJ2-5	TRBV6-6	CASSYLGRAYQETQHF	TGTGCCAGCAGTTATTTGGGCAGGGCGTACCAAGAGACCCAGCACTTC
.	TRBD2	TRBJ2-7	TRBV4-3	CASSQELAGGLYEQYF	TGCGCCAGCAGCCAAGAGCTAGCGGGGGGCCTCTACGAGCAGTACTTC
.	.	TRBJ1-1	TRBV19	CASSIGRGRGRDTEAFF	TGTGCCAGTAGTATAGGTCGAGGCAGAGGGAGGGACACTGAAGCTTTCTTT
.	.	TRBJ2-2	TRBV2	CASKNRDLGATGELFF	TGTGCCAGCAAGAACCGGGACTTAGGGGCCACCGGGGAGCTGTTTTTT
.	TRBD1	TRBJ1-1	TRBV11-2	CASSLGGRDSGEAFF	TGTGCCAGCAGCTTAGGGGGCCGGGACAGCGGTGAAGCTTTCTTT
.	.	TRBJ1-1	TRBV5-1	CASNDLTEEAFF	TGCGCCAGCAACGACCTGACAGAGGAGGCTTTCTTT
.	.	TRBJ2-7	TRBV5-1	CASSFRSGSSYEQYF	TGCGCCAGCAGCTTTCGCTCGGGGAGCTCCTACGAGCAGTACTTC
.	.	TRBJ1-1	TRBV5-4	CASSGDRVTEAFF	TGTGCCAGCTCCGGAGACCGGGTTACTGAAGCTTTCTTT
.	.	TRBJ1-3	TRBV11-2	CASSPGHSGNTIYF	TGTGCCAGCAGTCCCGGACACTCTGGAAACACCATATATTTT
.	.	TRBJ1-3	TRBV29-1	CSVEGTEGNTIYF	TGCAGCGTTGAAGGGACAGAGGGAAACACCATATATTTT
once	.	TRBJ2-3	TRBV12-5	CASGLVLGSTDTQYF	TGTGCTAGTGGTTTGGTACTAGGCAGCACAGATACGCAGTATTTT
.	.	TRBJ2-7	TRBV2	CASRLEGSYEQYF	TGTGCCAGCAGACTGGAGGGATCCTACGAGCAGTACTTC
.	.	TRBJ2-1	TRBV29-1	CSVGGSPYNEQFF	TGCAGCGTTGGAGGGTCCCCCTACAATGAGCAGTTCTTC
few	.	TRBJ1-2	TRBV13	CASSHLIGGAENYGYTF	TGTGCCAGCAGCCACCTGATCGGGGGGGCGGAAAACTATGGCTACACCTTC
.	TRBD2	TRBJ2-5	TRBV5-6	CASSFRTSGALKETQYF	TGTGCCAGCAGCTTCAGGACTAGCGGCGCCCTTAAAGAGACCCAGTACTTC
few	.	TRBJ1-2	TRBV19	CASSIVGEFSGYTF	TGTGCCAGTAGTATAGTAGGGGAATTTTCGGGCTACACCTTC
.	TRBD1	TRBJ1-3	TRBV7-9	CASSLGTTGGQGNTIYF	TGTGCCAGCAGCTTGGGGACGACAGGGGGTCAGGGAAACACCATATATTTT
.	.	TRBJ1-2	TRBV9	CASNPGVGGGGYGYTF	TGTGCCAGCAACCCCGGGGTCGGCGGGGGTGGGTATGGCTACACCTTC
.	.	TRBJ2-6	TRBV6-1	CASSDRVYSSGANGLTF	TGTGCCAGCAGTGACCGGGTCTATTCCTCTGGGGCCAACGGCCTGACTTTC
.	.	TRBJ2-7	TRBV15	CATSRVGSSYEQYF	TGTGCCACCAGCAGAGTGGGCAGCTCCTACGAGCAGTACTTC
once	TRBD1	TRBJ1-2	TRBV6-1	CASSARTGSLYGYTF	TGTGCCAGCAGTGCCAGGACAGGGTCCCTCTATGGCTACACCTTC
.	.	TRBJ2-5	TRBV7-9	CASSLVGQQETQYF	TGTGCCAGCAGCTTAGTTGGGCAGCAAGAGACCCAGTACTTC